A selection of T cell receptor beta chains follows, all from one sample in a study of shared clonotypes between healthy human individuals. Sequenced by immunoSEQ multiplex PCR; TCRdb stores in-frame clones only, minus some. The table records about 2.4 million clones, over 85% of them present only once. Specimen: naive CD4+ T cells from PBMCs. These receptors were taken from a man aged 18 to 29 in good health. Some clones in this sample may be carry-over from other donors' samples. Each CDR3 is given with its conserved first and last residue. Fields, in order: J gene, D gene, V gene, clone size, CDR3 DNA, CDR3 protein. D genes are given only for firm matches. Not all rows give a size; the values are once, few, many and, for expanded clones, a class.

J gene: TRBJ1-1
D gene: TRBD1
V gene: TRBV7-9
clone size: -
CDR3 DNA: TGTGCCAGCAGCTTAGGCCCCGGGACAGTGAACACTGAAGCTTTCTTT
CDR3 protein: CASSLGPGTVNTEAFF

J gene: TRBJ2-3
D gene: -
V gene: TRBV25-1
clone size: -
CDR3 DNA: TGTGCCAGCACGGACGGCTCTAGCACAGATACGCAGTATTTT
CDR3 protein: CASTDGSSTDTQYF

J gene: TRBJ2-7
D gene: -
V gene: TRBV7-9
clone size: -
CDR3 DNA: TGTGCCACCACGACCACGGTTCTGGGGGAATACGAGCAGTACTTC
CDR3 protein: CATTTTVLGEYEQYF

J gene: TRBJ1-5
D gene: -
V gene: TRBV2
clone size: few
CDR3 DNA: TGTGCCAGCAGTGACCCACAGCCTAATCAGCCCCAGCATTTT
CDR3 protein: CASSDPQPNQPQHF

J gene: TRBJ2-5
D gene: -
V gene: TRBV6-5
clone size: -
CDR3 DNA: TGTGCCAGCAGTTGGGACACGCTAGGGGAGACCCAGTACTTC
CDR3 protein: CASSWDTLGETQYF

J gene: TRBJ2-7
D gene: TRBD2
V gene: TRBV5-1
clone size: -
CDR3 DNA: TGCGCCAGCAGCATCAGGACTAGCAGCTTCTACGAGCAGTACTTC
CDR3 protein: CASSIRTSSFYEQYF

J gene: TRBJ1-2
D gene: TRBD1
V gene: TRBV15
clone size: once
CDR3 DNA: TGTGCCACCAGCAGTGGGACAGGGGGCAACTATGGCTACACCTTC
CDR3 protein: CATSSGTGGNYGYTF

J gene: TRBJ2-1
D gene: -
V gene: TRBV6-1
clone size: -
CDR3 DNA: TGTGCCAGCACCGGCTGGGGGCGCAGCAATGAGCAGTTCTTC
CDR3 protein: CASTGWGRSNEQFF

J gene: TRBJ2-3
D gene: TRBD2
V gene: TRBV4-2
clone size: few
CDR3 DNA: TGTGCCAGCAGCCGAGCAGCGGGAGAGACAGATACGCAGTATTTT
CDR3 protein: CASSRAAGETDTQYF

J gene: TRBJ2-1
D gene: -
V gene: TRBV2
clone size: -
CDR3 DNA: TGTGCCAGCAAGGGGAGTAGCTCCTACAATGAGCAGTTCTTC
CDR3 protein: CASKGSSSYNEQFF

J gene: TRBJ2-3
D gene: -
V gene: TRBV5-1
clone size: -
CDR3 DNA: TGCGCCAGCAGCTCCCAGTCTAGCACAGATACGCAGTATTTT
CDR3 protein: CASSSQSSTDTQYF

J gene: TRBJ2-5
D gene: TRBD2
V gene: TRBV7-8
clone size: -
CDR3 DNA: TGTGCCAGCAGCTTAAGCAGACTAGCGGGAGGGCCGGGGGAGCAGTACTTC
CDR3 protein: CASSLSRLAGGPGEQYF

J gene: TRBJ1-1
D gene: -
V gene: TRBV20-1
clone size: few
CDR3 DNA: TGCAGTGCTGAGAGGGCCTCGCGAGCTTTCTTT
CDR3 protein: CSAERASRAFF

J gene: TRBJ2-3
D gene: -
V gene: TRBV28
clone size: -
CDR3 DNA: TGTGCCAGCAGTTTATTGAGGACAGCCTCCGTTCGTTTT
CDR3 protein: CASSLLRTASVRF

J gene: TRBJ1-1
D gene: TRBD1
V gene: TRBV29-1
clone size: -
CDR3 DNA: TGCAGCGCTCGAAGGTCAGGACAGGGGGCAAACACTGAAGCTTTCTTT
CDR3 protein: CSARRSGQGANTEAFF

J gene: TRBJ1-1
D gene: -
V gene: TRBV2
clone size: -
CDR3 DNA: TGTGCCAGCGCTCGAGGGGGTTCTCACACTGAAGCTTTCTTT
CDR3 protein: CASARGGSHTEAFF

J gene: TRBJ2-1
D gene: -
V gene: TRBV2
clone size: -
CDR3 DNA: TGTGCCAGCAGTGATGAAAATCCCGCAGGAATGCTTCCTTACAATGAGCAGTTCTTC
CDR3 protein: CASSDENPAGMLPYNEQFF

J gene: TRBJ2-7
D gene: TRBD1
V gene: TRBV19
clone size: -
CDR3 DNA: TGTGCCAGTAGTATAGCGGACAGGGAATACGAGCAGTACTTC
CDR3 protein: CASSIADREYEQYF

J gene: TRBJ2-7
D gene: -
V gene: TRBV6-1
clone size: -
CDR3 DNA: TGTGCCAGCAGTGAACTCAATCACCCTAGCTCCTACGAGCAGTACTTC
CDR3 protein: CASSELNHPSSYEQYF

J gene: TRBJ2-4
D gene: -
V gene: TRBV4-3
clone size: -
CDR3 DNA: TGCGCCAGCAGCCAAGACAGGGCTCCGGACATTCAGTACTTC
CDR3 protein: CASSQDRAPDIQYF

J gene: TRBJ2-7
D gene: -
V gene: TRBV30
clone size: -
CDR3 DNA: TGTGCCTGGAGTGTACGGTCTTCTGGGGGCCCGCAAAGCTACGAGCAGTACTTC
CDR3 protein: CAWSVRSSGGPQSYEQYF

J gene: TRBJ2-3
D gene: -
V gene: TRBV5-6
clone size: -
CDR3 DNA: TGTGCCAGCAGCGGGGACTCTTTGGGGGGATATACGCAGTATTTT
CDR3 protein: CASSGDSLGGYTQYF

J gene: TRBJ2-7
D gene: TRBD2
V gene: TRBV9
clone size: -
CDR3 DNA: TGTGCCAGCAGCGTAGGACTAGCGGGTAGCTACGAGCAGTACTTC
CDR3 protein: CASSVGLAGSYEQYF

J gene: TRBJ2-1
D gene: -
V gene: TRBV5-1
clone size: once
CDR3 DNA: TGCGCCAGCATGTTTGGCAGGGGGGACAATGAGCAGTTCTTC
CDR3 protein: CASMFGRGDNEQFF

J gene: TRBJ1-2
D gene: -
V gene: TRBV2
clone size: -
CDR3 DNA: TGTGCCAGCCGGAGACAGGTCTATGGCTACACCTTC
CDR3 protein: CASRRQVYGYTF

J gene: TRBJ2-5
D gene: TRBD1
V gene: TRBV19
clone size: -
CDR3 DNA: TGTGCCAGTAGTGGACGGACAGGGGCAAAACAAGAGACCCAGTACTTC
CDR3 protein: CASSGRTGAKQETQYF

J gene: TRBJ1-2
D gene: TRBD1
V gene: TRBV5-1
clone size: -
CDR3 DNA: TGCGCCAGCAGCCGGGAGGGGGCAGGGAACTATGGCTACACCTTC
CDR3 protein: CASSREGAGNYGYTF

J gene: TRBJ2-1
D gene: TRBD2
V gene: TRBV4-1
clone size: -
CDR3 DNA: TGCGCCAGCAGCCGCCTAGCGGGAGTATCCTACAATGAGCAGTTCTTC
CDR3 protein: CASSRLAGVSYNEQFF

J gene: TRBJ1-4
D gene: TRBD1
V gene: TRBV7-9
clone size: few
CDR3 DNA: TGTGCCAGCAGCTTGGACAGGGGGCTACATGAAAAACTGTTTTTT
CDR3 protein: CASSLDRGLHEKLFF

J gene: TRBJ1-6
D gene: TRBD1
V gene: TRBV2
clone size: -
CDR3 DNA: TGTGCCAGCAGTAGCTCCGGGACAGGGAATTCACCCCTCCACTTT
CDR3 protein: CASSSSGTGNSPLHF

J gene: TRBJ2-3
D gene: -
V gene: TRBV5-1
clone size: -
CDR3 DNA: TGCGCCAGCAGCTTGGGGTTAGAGGCAGATACGCAGTATTTT
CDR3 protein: CASSLGLEADTQYF

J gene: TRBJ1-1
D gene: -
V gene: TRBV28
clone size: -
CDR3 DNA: TGTGCCAGCAGTTTATCCTTATCGATGCGGAACACTGAAGCTTTCTTT
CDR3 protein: CASSLSLSMRNTEAFF

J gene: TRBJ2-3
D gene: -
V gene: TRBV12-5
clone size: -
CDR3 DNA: TGTGCTAGTGGCTTAGACCCGTTGGGGCAGTATTTT
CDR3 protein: CASGLDPLGQYF

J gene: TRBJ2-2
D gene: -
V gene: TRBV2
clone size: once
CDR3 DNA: TGTGCCAGCAGTGAACTCGCAGGTGTTGCTACCGGGGAGCTGTTTTTT
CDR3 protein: CASSELAGVATGELFF

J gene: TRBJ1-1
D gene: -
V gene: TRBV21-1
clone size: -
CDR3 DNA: TGTGCCAGCAGCATATACATAGCCACAATTCGCACTGAAGCTTTCTTT
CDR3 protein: CASSIYIATIRTEAFF

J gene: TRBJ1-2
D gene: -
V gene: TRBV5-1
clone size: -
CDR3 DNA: TGCGCCAGCAGCTACGACCAGCAGGGCCCCACCTTC
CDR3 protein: CASSYDQQGPTF